This T cell receptor (beta chain) was obtained from a study of cytomegalovirus exposure and HLA in healthy donors. Study-wide findings and caveats: Later work found that TCR association rates differed between HLA loci; DRB1 had the most and HLA-C the fewest.

On this clone: Its specificity is not known.

Germline lookup yields CDR1 SEHNR and CDR2 FQNEAQ (reference sequence). The V gene lost 1 base and the J gene lost 10 bases, with 19 bases spanning the gap. The CDR3 extends over 16 amino acids. Each of the donors was a healthy bone marrow donor. Primers included in the PCR were 60 Vbeta and 13 Jbeta primers. In the original processing: There were 70 million to 95 million unique TCR beta chains by a later count, and 10 million to 12 million of them were shared. The method was immunoSEQ multiplex PCR; TCRdb's version includes in-frame clones alone and lacks a portion of them. The V and J calls and clone size are taken from that table; D and trimming were inferred from the DNA. The sample contains 170,000 or so clones, roughly 88% of which appear only once.

The receptor's source is a man aged 50 to 60 in good health and CMV-seropositive. The sequenced sample was PBMCs. The V call is TRBV7-9, the J call TRBJ1-4; the D gene is possibly TRBD1 (5 bases). CDR3 nucleotides: TGTGCCAGCAGCTTAGTACAGGATAGCAGGCTTGTAAAACTGTTTTTT. Protein product: CASSLVQDSRLVKLFF.